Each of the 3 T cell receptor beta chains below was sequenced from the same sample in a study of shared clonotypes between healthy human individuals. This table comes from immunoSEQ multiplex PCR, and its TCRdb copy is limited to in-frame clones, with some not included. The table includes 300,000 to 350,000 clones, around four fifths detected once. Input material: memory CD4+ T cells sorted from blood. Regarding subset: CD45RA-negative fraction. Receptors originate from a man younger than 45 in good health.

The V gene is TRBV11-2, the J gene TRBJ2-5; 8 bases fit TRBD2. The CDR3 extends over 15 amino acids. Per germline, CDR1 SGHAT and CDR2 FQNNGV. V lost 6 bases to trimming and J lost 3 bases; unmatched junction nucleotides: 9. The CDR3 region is CASSPTGGREETQYF. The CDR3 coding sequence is TGTGCCAGCAGTCCCACGGGGGGGAGGGAAGAGACCCAGTACTTC.

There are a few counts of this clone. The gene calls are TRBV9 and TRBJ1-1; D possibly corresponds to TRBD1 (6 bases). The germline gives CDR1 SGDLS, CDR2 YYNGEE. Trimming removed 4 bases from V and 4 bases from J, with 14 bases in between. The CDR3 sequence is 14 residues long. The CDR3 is CASSTQGFSTEAFF. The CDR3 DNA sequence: TGTGCCAGCAGCACCCAGGGGTTTAGCACTGAAGCTTTCTTT.

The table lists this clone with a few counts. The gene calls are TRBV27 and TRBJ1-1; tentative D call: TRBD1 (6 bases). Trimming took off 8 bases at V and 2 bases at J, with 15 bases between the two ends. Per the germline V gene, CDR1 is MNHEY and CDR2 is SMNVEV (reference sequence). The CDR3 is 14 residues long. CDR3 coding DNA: TGTGCCAGCTATCTGAACAGGGAAAACACTGAAGCTTTCTTT. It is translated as CASYLNRENTEAFF.